This entry lists 9 T cell receptor beta chains sequenced from one sample in a study of T cells in Graves' hyperthyroidism and ophthalmopathy. The TCR beta CDR3 regions underwent amplification using RNA transcripts as the source. The TCR CDR3 first-round RT-PCR relied on the HTBI primer set. In TCRdb, the multiplex PCR reads were re-called with MiXCR into one record per CDR3 protein. The data show under 350,000 distinct CDR3 sequences, about a sixth seen once. What was sequenced was blood. The source of these receptors is a woman between 55 and 75 years old with Graves' ophthalmopathy.

This clonotype was seen at least ten times. The CDR3 region is CASSFENTGELFF. DNA of the CDR3: TGTGCCAGCAGCTTTGAGAACACCGGGGAGCTGTTTTTT. This rearrangement joins TRBV11-3 to TRBJ2-2; D gene ambiguous. Germline CDR1 reads SGHNT; CDR2 reads YENEEA. V lost 3 bases and J lost 1, with 3 bases in between. CDR3 length: 13 residues.

In this sample, this clonotype turned up many times. The chain joins TRBV7-2 to TRBJ2-7, with a weak D call TRBD2 (5 bases). The germline V gene encodes CDR1 SGHTA and CDR2 FQGNSA. This CDR3 has 14 residues. V lost 3 bases and J 1 base, leaving 10 bases between the germline ends. The CDR3 coding sequence is TGTGCCAGCAGCTTTGAAGCGGCTTCCTACGAGCAGTACTTC. It translates to CASSFEAASYEQYF.

This clonotype has a handful of counts. The chain uses TRBV20-1 and TRBJ1-6; the D gene is possibly TRBD1 (5 bases). CDR1 is DFQATT, CDR2 SNEGSKA, per germline (reference sequence). This CDR3 spans 17 amino acids. Trimming took 3 bases from V and 4 from J, leaving 19 bases between them. The CDR3 DNA sequence: TGCAGTGCTAGTTCGCCAGGGCGAAGGGGTTATAATTCACCCCTCCACTTT. This sequence encodes CSASSPGRRGYNSPLHF.

In this sample, this clonotype turned up many times. This chain joins TRBV5-1 and TRBJ2-3; D call uncertain. The CDR3 sequence is 16 residues long. Trimming stripped 0 bases from V and 1 base from J, with 12 bases between. Germline V gene sequence: CDR1 SGHRS, CDR2 YFSETQ. The CDR3 reads CASSLAHSTRTDTQYF. In nucleotides, the CDR3 is TGCGCCAGCAGCTTGGCCCACTCGACCCGCACAGATACGCAGTATTTT.

This clonotype was seen ten or more times. The rearrangement links TRBV20-1 to TRBJ1-2; the D gene is possibly TRBD1 (5 bases). The germline CDR1 and CDR2 sequences are DFQATT and SNEGSKA (reference sequence). The CDR3 covers 14 residues. Trimming pared 3 bases from V and 2 bases from J, leaving 13 bases between. The CDR3 here is CSASTPGKNYGYTF. In DNA, the CDR3 is TGCAGTGCTAGCACTCCAGGGAAGAACTATGGCTACACCTTC.

This chain connects TRBV5-5 to TRBJ2-7, with a tentative D call TRBD1 (5 bases). Germline CDR1 SGHKS, CDR2 YYEKEE (reference sequence). V was cut by 2 bases and J by 0 bases, with 12 bases left in between. The CDR3 contains 15 residues. The CDR3 loop is CASSFFAGASYEQYF. DNA for the CDR3: TGTGCCAGCAGCTTTTTCGCTGGGGCCTCCTACGAGCAGTACTTC.

This clonotype appeared many times. The chain carries TRBV2 and TRBJ2-4, with TRBD2 as a possible D gene (7 bases). V was pared by 7 bases and J by 0 bases, with 16 bases between. CDR3 length: 16 amino acids. CDR1 is SNHLY, CDR2 FYNNEI, per germline. DNA for the CDR3: TGTGCCAGCAAAACGATCGGGGGGCAAGCCAAAAACATTCAGTACTTC. Residues: CASKTIGGQAKNIQYF.

This clonotype appeared many times. The rearrangement links TRBV7-2 to TRBJ2-1, with a tentative D call TRBD2 (5 bases). With 5 bases removed from V and 5 bases from J, the gap between germline ends came to 13 bases. This CDR3 contains 14 residues. The germline CDR1 and CDR2 sequences are SGHTA and FQGNSA. The CDR3 DNA reads TGTGCCAGCAGCCCCCGGGGAAGGAACAATGAGCAGTTCTTC. Amino acids: CASSPRGRNNEQFF.

The rearrangement uses TRBV27 and TRBJ1-1; 8 nucleotides line up with TRBD1. This CDR3 is built from 14 residues. Trimming at V came to 5 bases and at J to 6 bases, leaving 8 bases not matched to a gene. CDR1 MNHEY and CDR2 SMNVEV come from the germline V gene (reference sequence). The CDR3 DNA sequence: TGTGCCAGCAGTCTACAGGGGGGCGGCTCTGAAGCTTTCTTT. Translated, it gives CASSLQGGGSEAFF.